A single sample is the source of the 19 T cell receptor beta chains below, sequenced in a study of spatial heterogeneity in lung cancer. TCRdb reprocessed the 5' RACE reads via MiXCR and lists one record per CDR3 protein. The profile covers tens of thousands of distinct CDR3 sequences, with about 8% appearing a single time and about 15% taken by the ten largest. Indicated time point: sample taken at primary tumor resection. Whole RNA came from tumor, nontumor lung or frozen PBMC and was sequenced without being sorted. Specimen: PBMCs, collected at surgery. These receptors were taken from a female donor with early-stage non-small cell lung cancer.

This clonotype was seen repeatedly, ten times or more. CDR3 in DNA: TGTGCCAGCAGACCGGACGACAGTGTAGCTTCACCCCTCCACTTT. It specifies CASRPDDSVASPLHF. The rearrangement uses TRBV7-9 and TRBJ1-6; TRBD1 might be the D (5 bases). The CDR3 is made up of 15 amino acids. The V gene's germline CDR1 is SEHNR and CDR2 FQNEAQ (reference sequence). Deletions cut 6 bases from V and 9 bases from J, with 18 bases between.

There are many counts of this clonotype. The rearrangement links TRBV27 to TRBJ2-3; D gene uncertain. V was trimmed by 4 bases and J by 3 bases, leaving 11 bases between them. The CDR3 is made up of 14 amino acids. Germline CDR1 reads MNHEY; CDR2 reads SMNVEV (reference sequence). This CDR3 is CASSSGRYTDTQYF. In nucleotides, the CDR3 is TGTGCCAGCAGTTCGGGTCGATATACAGATACGCAGTATTTT.

This clonotype was found many times. The CDR3 DNA is TGTGCCAGCAGCTTAGCGGCAGGGGTCTCCTCTGGGGCCAACGTCCTGACTTTC. Its translation: CASSLAAGVSSGANVLTF. The V gene is TRBV7-2, the J gene TRBJ2-6, with a tentative D call TRBD1 (6 bases). The CDR3 consists of 18 residues. Germline-derived CDR1 and CDR2 are SGHTA and FQGNSA. V lost 0 bases to trimming and J lost 0 bases, with 12 bases between them.

This clonotype came up a few times. The V call is TRBV28, the J call TRBJ2-7; 8 bases line up with TRBD1. The CDR3 sequence is 13 residues long. V shed 4 bases and J 6 bases; nucleotides not matched to a gene: 5. CDR1 is MDHEN, CDR2 SYDVKM, per germline. The CDR3 sequence is CASSSRQGTEQYV. The CDR3 bases are TGTGCCAGCAGTTCCCGACAGGGGACCGAGCAGTACGTC.

The chain recombines TRBV2 with TRBJ2-5; either TRBD1 or TRBD2 may supply D (5 bases each). The germline CDR1 and CDR2 sequences are SNHLY and FYNNEI. Trimming pared 5 bases from V and 13 bases from J, leaving 14 bases between. The CDR3 is 11 residues long. The CDR3 DNA reads as TGTGCCAGCAGTCCCCGGGACCATCGGTACTTC. Translation: CASSPRDHRYF.

This clonotype has only a few counts. The chain couples TRBV20-1 to TRBJ2-1, with TRBD1 identical over 7 bases. Trimming cost V 6 bases and J 3 bases; bases outside gene matches: 8. CDR3 size: 14 residues. Germline assignment: CDR1 DFQATT and CDR2 SNEGSKA (reference sequence). The CDR3 reads CSAETGQNYNEQFF. DNA of the CDR3: TGCAGTGCGGAGACGGGACAGAACTACAATGAGCAGTTCTTC.

The rearrangement joins TRBV3-1 to TRBJ2-7; no reliable D call. This CDR3 spans 14 amino acids. Trimming took off 3 bases at V and 3 bases at J, with 12 bases between the two ends. CDR1 and CDR2 (germline): LGHDT, YNNKEL (reference sequence). Written as DNA, the CDR3 is TGTGCCAGCAGCCAGAGTCGGGTTGACTACGAGCAGTACTTC. It is translated as CASSQSRVDYEQYF.

The CDR3 is CASSATTGWYV. CDR3 nucleotide sequence: TGTGCCAGCAGTGCCACCACGGGGTGGTACGTC. The genes are TRBV28 and TRBJ2-7, with D possibly being TRBD2 (5 bases). CDR3 length equals 11 residues. With 5 bases removed from V and 12 bases from J, the gap between germline ends came to 14 bases. Germline assignment: CDR1 MDHEN and CDR2 SYDVKM.

This clonotype came up a few times. This chain connects TRBV20-1 to TRBJ2-6; 7 bases agree with TRBD2. The germline CDR1 and CDR2 sequences are DFQATT and SNEGSKA (reference sequence). V shed 2 bases and J 0 bases; nucleotides not matched to a gene: 10. The CDR3 covers 18 residues. Written as DNA, the CDR3 is TGCAGTGCTAGATCCAGGGAGGGCAGATCCTCTGGGGCCAACGTCCTGACTTTC. This gives the protein CSARSREGRSSGANVLTF.

The chain uses TRBV30 and TRBJ2-2; TRBD1 matches at 10 bases. The CDR3 loop spans 15 amino acids. V shed 4 bases, J shed 1 base, and the junction held 3 bases outside the gene matches. Germline lookup yields CDR1 GTSNPN and CDR2 SVGIG (reference sequence). The CDR3 sequence is CAWTRDRGNTGELFF. DNA of the CDR3: TGTGCCTGGACCAGGGACAGGGGGAACACCGGGGAGCTGTTTTTT. Full variable domain (remainder filled in from reference TRBV30 and TRBJ2-2): SQTIHQWPATLVQPVGSPLSLECTVEGTSNPNLYWYRQAAGRGLQLLFYSVGIGQISSEVPQNLSASRPQDRQFILSSKKLLLSDSGFYLCAWTRDRGNTGELFFGEGSRLTVL.

This clonotype was detected many times. V usage is TRBV7-9 and J usage is TRBJ2-2; possibly TRBD1 for D (5 bases). This CDR3 is built from 15 residues. In germline, CDR1 is SEHNR, CDR2 FQNEAQ (reference sequence). V was clipped by 2 bases and J by 5 bases, with 12 bases between them. This CDR3 is CASSLLAGYTGELFF. CDR3 nucleotide sequence: TGTGCCAGCAGCTTATTGGCAGGGTATACCGGGGAGCTGTTTTTT.

This clonotype was counted between two and nine times. The chain employs TRBV5-5 and TRBJ1-1, with 9 bases matching TRBD1. The V and J ends lost 4 bases and 5 bases, in that order; junction bases with no gene match: 6. The CDR3 extends over 14 amino acids. Per the germline V gene, CDR1 is SGHKS and CDR2 is YYEKEE (reference sequence). The CDR3 is CASSLGTGRTEAFF. The CDR3 coding sequence is TGTGCCAGCAGCCTGGGGACAGGGAGAACTGAAGCTTTCTTT.

There are a few counts of this clonotype. V usage is TRBV12-1 and J usage is TRBJ2-7; TRBD1 is taken as the D call from the table, unchecked against the DNA. TRBV12-1 is a listed pseudogene. CDR3 length equals 15 residues. The CDR3, as DNA: TGTGCCAGCAGCTTCTCGGGGGGTGCCCCAGGCGAGCAGTACGTC. Residues: CASSFSGGAPGEQYV.

This chain uses TRBV2 with TRBJ1-6; unclear D gene. Germline values: CDR1 SNHLY, CDR2 FYNNEI. The CDR3 covers 13 residues. V gave up 8 bases and J gave up 5 bases, with 10 bases separating them. The CDR3 bases are TGTGCCAGCTTTCCCGGACATAATTCACCCCTCCACTTT. Its protein is CASFPGHNSPLHF.

Concerning this clonotype: Being one base from a much bigger clone, this may be a read error. This sequence joins TRBV29-1 and TRBJ2-3, with D perhaps matching TRBD2 (5 bases). V dropped 8 bases and J dropped 5 bases, with 14 bases sitting between them. CDR1 SQVTM and CDR2 ANQGSEA come from the germline V gene. CDR3 length: 12 residues. The CDR3 nucleotides are TGCAGCAGTTTCCCAGGAGGAGATACGCAGTATTTT. Translating it yields CSSFPGGDTQYF.

This clonotype was counted many times. The chain carries TRBV29-1 and TRBJ1-1; D is unresolved. The CDR3 extends over 13 amino acids. Germline CDR1 is SQVTM and CDR2 is ANQGSEA. Trimming shortened V by 7 bases and J by 3 bases, and 15 bases separated the two germline ends. The CDR3 DNA follows: TGCAGCGGGACCCGTGAGGCGGACACTGAAGCTTTCTTT. As protein: CSGTREADTEAFF.

This clonotype was seen many times. This sequence joins TRBV13 and TRBJ2-4; no reliable D call. Germline V gene sequence: CDR1 PRHDT, CDR2 FYEKMQ (reference sequence). CDR3 length: 12 amino acids. V was pared by 5 bases and J by 7 bases, with 9 bases between. Written as DNA, the CDR3 is TGTGCCAGCAGCCGGACCGGGAACATTCAGTACTTC. This translates into CASSRTGNIQYF. Drawing the rest from reference TRBV13 and TRBJ2-4, the complete variable domain is AAGVIQSPRHLIKEKRETATLKCYPIPRHDTVYWYQQGPGQDPQFLISFYEKMQSDKGSIPDRFSAQQFSDYHSELNMSSLELGDSALYFCASSRTGNIQYFGAGTRLSVL.

This chain links TRBV6-6 with TRBJ1-2; the D gene is possibly TRBD1 (6 bases). Looked up from germline, CDR1 is MNHNY and CDR2 is SVGAGI (reference sequence). CDR3 length: 13 amino acids. The ends were cut back, 5 bases at V and 4 bases at J, with 11 bases in the middle. The DNA for the CDR3 is TGTGCCAGCAGTCTTGACAGGCTCTATGGCTACACCTTC. Translated: CASSLDRLYGYTF.

This clonotype showed up many times. The V gene is TRBV10-3, the J gene TRBJ1-1, with 7 bases that match TRBD1. Per germline, CDR1 ENHRY and CDR2 SYGVKD. The length of the CDR3 is 14 residues. The trim removed 6 bases at V and 6 bases at J, leaving 10 bases unmatched. CDR3 nucleotides: TGTGCCATCAGCGCTGGACAGGAGGCATCTGAAGCTTTCTTT. As protein: CAISAGQEASEAFF.